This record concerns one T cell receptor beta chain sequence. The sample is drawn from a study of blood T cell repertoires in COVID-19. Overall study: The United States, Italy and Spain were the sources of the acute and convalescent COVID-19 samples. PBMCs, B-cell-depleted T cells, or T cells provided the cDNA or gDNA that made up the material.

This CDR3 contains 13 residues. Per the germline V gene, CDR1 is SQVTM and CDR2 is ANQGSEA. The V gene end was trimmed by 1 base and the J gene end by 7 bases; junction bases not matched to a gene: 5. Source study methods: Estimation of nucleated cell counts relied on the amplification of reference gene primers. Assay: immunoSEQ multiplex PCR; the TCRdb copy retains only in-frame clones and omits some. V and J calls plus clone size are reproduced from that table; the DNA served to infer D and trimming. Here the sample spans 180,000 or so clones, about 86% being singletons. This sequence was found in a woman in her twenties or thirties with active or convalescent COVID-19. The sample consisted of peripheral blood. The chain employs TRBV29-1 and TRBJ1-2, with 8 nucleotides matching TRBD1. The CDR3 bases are TGCAGCGTTGAAGGACAGGGGATAAGTGGCTACACCTTC. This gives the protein CSVEGQGISGYTF.